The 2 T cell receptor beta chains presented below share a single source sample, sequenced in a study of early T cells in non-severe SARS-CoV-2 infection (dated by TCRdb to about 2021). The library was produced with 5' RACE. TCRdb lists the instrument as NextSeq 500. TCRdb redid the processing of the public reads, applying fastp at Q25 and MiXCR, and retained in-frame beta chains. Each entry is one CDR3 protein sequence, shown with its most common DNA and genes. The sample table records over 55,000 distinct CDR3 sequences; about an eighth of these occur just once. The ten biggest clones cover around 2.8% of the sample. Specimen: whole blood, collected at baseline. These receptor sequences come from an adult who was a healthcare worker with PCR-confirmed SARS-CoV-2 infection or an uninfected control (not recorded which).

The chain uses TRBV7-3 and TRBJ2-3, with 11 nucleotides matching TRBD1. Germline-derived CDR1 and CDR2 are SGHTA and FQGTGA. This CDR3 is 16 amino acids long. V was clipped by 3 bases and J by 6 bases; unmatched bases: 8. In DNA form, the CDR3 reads TGTGCCAGCAGCTTCTTCGGGACAGGGGGACGGGATACGCAGTATTTT. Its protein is CASSFFGTGGRDTQYF.

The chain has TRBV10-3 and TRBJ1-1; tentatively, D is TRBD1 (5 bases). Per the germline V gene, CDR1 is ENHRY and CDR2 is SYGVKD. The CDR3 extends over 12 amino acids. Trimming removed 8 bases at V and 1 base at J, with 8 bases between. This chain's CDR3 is CAIGDGNTEAFF. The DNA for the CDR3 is TGTGCCATCGGGGACGGGAACACTGAAGCTTTCTTT.